Sequencing of this TCR beta chain was carried out in a study of blood T cells in healthy people across ages. V gave up 1 base and J gave up 7 bases, with 11 bases separating them. Germline assignment: CDR1 SGHRS and CDR2 YFSETQ. The CDR3 is made up of 14 amino acids. Notes on this clonotype: Its antigen is not known.

Study-level findings and limits: Observed TCR beta diversity per million T cells went down as age went up. This fall followed a roughly linear course with age.

Together with a sample-barcoded 5' primer, a J-beta primer mix was included in a second PCR lasting roughly 6 to 12 cycles. TCRdb re-called the 5' RACE reads through MiXCR, storing one row per CDR3 protein. This table has roughly 1,000,000 distinct CDR3 sequences, roughly 24% appearing once. These same records also appear under a second study, on T cells of mothers and their children.

The specimen sequenced was blood. The V gene is TRBV5-1, the J gene TRBJ1-4; maybe TRBD1 (6 bases). The sequence was collected from a girl aged 2 to 10 in good health. The CDR3 loop reads CASSLRPGAEKLFF. The CDR3 DNA is TGCGCCAGCAGCTTGCGCCCAGGGGCTGAAAAACTGTTTTTT.